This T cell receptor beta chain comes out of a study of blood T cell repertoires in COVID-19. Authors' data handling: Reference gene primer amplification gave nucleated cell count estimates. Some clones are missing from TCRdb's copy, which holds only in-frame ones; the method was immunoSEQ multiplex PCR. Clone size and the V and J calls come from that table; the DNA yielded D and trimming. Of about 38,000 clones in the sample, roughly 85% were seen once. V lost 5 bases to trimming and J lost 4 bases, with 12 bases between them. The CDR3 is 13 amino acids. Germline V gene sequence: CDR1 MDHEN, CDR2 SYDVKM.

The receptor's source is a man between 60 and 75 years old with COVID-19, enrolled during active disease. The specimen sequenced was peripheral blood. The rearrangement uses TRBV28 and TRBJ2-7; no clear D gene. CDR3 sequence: CASSLPAGYEQYF. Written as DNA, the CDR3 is TGTGCCAGCAGTCTACCGGCAGGTTACGAGCAGTACTTC.